The 27 T cell receptor beta chains below were found in one sample sequenced in a study of memory CD4+ T cells and cytomegalovirus serostatus. This table comes from immunoSEQ multiplex PCR, and its TCRdb copy is limited to in-frame clones, with some not included. The data contain tens of thousands of clones, 76% of them seen just once; the ten biggest clones take up around 5%. The sort gate was single viable CD3+CD4+CD8-CD45RO+ cells for memory CD4+ T cells. The specimen sequenced was memory CD4+ T cells from blood. Receptors were obtained from an adult in good health and CMV-seropositive.

In this sample, this clone turned up a few times. The DNA for the CDR3 is TGTGCCAGCAGCCCGGGGGTGAGCAATCAGCCCCAGCATTTT. Encoded protein: CASSPGVSNQPQHF. The chain is built from TRBV9 and TRBJ1-5, with D maybe TRBD1 (5 bases). The CDR3 spans 14 residues. V was clipped by 4 bases and J by 1 base, with 9 bases between them. Germline V gene data show CDR1 as SGDLS and CDR2 as YYNGEE.

This chain joins TRBV2 and TRBJ2-3; TRBD2 agrees at 7 bases. Germline values: CDR1 SNHLY, CDR2 FYNNEI. CDR3 length: 12 amino acids. The trim removed 5 bases at V and 7 bases at J, leaving 3 bases unmatched. Here the CDR3 DNA reads TGTGCCAGCAGTAGCGGGAAAAATACGCAGTATTTT. It is translated as CASSSGKNTQYF.

The rearrangement links TRBV5-4 to TRBJ1-4; D perhaps matches TRBD1 (6 bases). The V end was cut by 0 bases, the J end by 3 bases, with 9 bases between. CDR3 length: 15 residues. Germline values: CDR1 SGHNT, CDR2 YYREEE (reference sequence). The CDR3, as DNA: TGTGCCAGCAGCTTGGTGGGGGCCCCTAATGAAAAACTGTTTTTT. Its protein product is CASSLVGAPNEKLFF.

The rearrangement links TRBV4-1 to TRBJ1-3; D gene ambiguous. The germline CDR1 and CDR2 sequences are MGHRA and YSYEKL. The CDR3 has 14 amino acids. The germline V and J ends were trimmed by 9 bases and 0 bases, with 12 bases remaining between them. CDR3 nucleotides: TGCGCCAGTATGGTGGACCTCTCTGGAAACACCATATATTTT. Translation gives CASMVDLSGNTIYF.

V and J are TRBV6-1 and TRBJ2-1; 11 bases fit TRBD2. The CDR3 is 19 amino acids. After removal of 2 bases from V and 7 bases from J, the junction contained 16 bases not matched to a gene. Germline CDR1 is MNHNS and CDR2 is SASEGT. The CDR3 sequence is CASSEIVPGLAGGLNEQFF. CDR3 nucleotides: TGTGCCAGCAGTGAAATTGTCCCCGGGCTAGCGGGAGGATTAAATGAGCAGTTCTTC.

This clone was seen once. This may come from a read error, since a much larger clone is one base off. V usage is TRBV7-2 and J usage is TRBJ1-1; no definite D call. This CDR3 is 13 amino acids long. Looked up from germline, CDR1 is SGHTA and CDR2 is FQGNSA. Between the trimmed V and J ends, which lost 1 base and 0 bases, there was a span of 3 bases. CDR3 sequence reads: CASSLEMNTEAFF. Written as DNA, the CDR3 is TGTGCCAGCAGCTTAGAAATGAACACTGAAGCTTTCTTT.

The chain combines TRBV4-2 with TRBJ2-7; D call uncertain. The CDR3 runs to 13 residues. Germline loops: CDR1 LGHNA, CDR2 YNFKEQ. V lost 3 bases to trimming and J lost 2 bases, with 8 bases between them. CDR3 nucleotide sequence: TGTGCCAGCAGCCACCCTGGGACCTACGAGCAGTACTTC. Residues: CASSHPGTYEQYF.

This clone was counted between two and nine times. This chain links TRBV4-1 with TRBJ2-7; no clear D gene. Trimming pared 1 base from V and 3 bases from J, leaving 10 bases between. The length of the CDR3 is 14 residues. The V gene's germline CDR1 is MGHRA and CDR2 YSYEKL. In DNA form, the CDR3 reads TGCGCCAGCAGCCAAGTTAAGGGTTACTACGAGCAGTACTTC. The encoded protein is CASSQVKGYYEQYF.

This rearrangement joins TRBV10-2 to TRBJ1-5, with a weak D call TRBD1 (6 bases). This CDR3 is 15 amino acids long. Trimming pared 8 bases from V and 5 bases from J, leaving 19 bases between. Germline assignment: CDR1 WSHSY and CDR2 SAAADI. CDR3: CASLPNPGAHQPQHF. The CDR3 DNA sequence: TGCGCCAGCTTACCGAACCCAGGGGCTCATCAGCCCCAGCATTTT.

The chain has TRBV6-1 and TRBJ1-3; unclear D gene. V lost 8 bases to trimming and J lost 0 bases, with 8 bases between them. Germline lookup yields CDR1 MNHNS and CDR2 SASEGT. The CDR3 length is 13 residues. CDR3 residues: CASVQDSGNTIYF. The CDR3 DNA is TGTGCCAGCGTACAAGACTCTGGAAACACCATATATTTT.

The chain carries TRBV7-3 and TRBJ2-2, with 10 bases identical to TRBD1. The CDR3 consists of 15 residues. The junction had 7 bases not matched to a gene; V was cut back by 5 bases and J by 7 bases. Looked up from germline, CDR1 is SGHTA and CDR2 is FQGTGA. DNA of the CDR3: TGTGCCAGCAGCACCGGGACAGGGGCCGGCGGGGAGCTGTTTTTT. This sequence encodes CASSTGTGAGGELFF.

The V call is TRBV29-1, the J call TRBJ2-2; a possible D gene is TRBD2 (6 bases). Germline V gives CDR1 SQVTM, CDR2 ANQGSEA. The CDR3 spans 14 residues. Deletions cut 2 bases from V and 5 bases from J, with 12 bases between. The CDR3 spells CSVEPHAGTGELFF. The CDR3 nucleotides are TGCAGCGTTGAACCCCACGCGGGGACCGGGGAGCTGTTTTTT.

At least ten counts were recorded for this clone. The chain employs TRBV29-1 and TRBJ2-6; TRBD2 matches 10 bases. Germline trimming cut 3 bases from V and 1 base from J; bases unmatched to any gene: 6. The V gene's germline CDR1 is SQVTM and CDR2 ANQGSEA. CDR3 size: 17 residues. This CDR3 reads CSVEEAGGPSGANVLTF. As DNA, the CDR3 is TGCAGCGTTGAGGAAGCGGGAGGGCCTTCTGGGGCCAACGTCCTGACTTTC. Full variable domain (outside the CDR3, taken from reference TRBV29-1 and TRBJ2-6): SAVISQKPSRDICQRGTSLTIQCQVDSQVTMMFWYRQQPGQSLTLIATANQGSEATYESGFVIDKFPISRPNLTFSTLTVSNMSPEDSSIYLCSVEEAGGPSGANVLTFGAGSRLTVL.

CDR3 DNA: TGTGCCAGCAGCCAAGATAGCGGACAGGGTTTAGAAAAACTGTTTTTT. Its protein is CASSQDSGQGLEKLFF. The genes are TRBV14 and TRBJ1-4; TRBD1 matches 8 bases. Germline V gene data show CDR1 as SGHDN and CDR2 as FVKESK. With 0 bases clipped from V and 8 bases from J, the junction kept 8 bases outside the gene matches. This CDR3 spans 16 amino acids.

The chain has TRBV5-1 and TRBJ1-2, with D unresolved. This CDR3 is 13 amino acids long. Germline lookup yields CDR1 SGHRS and CDR2 YFSETQ. Deletions cut 4 bases from V and 6 bases from J, with 13 bases between. The CDR3 bases are TGCGCCAGCAGCAAGGACGGGAGGGATGGCTACACCTTC. Protein: CASSKDGRDGYTF.

V gene TRBV27 combines with J gene TRBJ2-2, with D unresolved. V was cut by 6 bases and J by 0 bases, with 2 bases left in between. The CDR3 consists of 12 residues. Germline V gene sequence: CDR1 MNHEY, CDR2 SMNVEV (reference sequence). The CDR3 loop is CASRTNTGELFF. The DNA of the CDR3 is TGTGCCAGCAGAACGAACACCGGGGAGCTGTTTTTT.

The chain employs TRBV5-6 and TRBJ1-2; no reliable D call. The length of the CDR3 is 13 residues. Between the trimmed V and J ends, which lost 1 base and 5 bases, there was a span of 9 bases. Germline CDR1 SGHDT, CDR2 YYEEEE. The CDR3 sequence is CASSLLSAYGYTF. The DNA of the CDR3 is TGTGCCAGCAGCTTGCTGTCAGCGTATGGCTACACCTTC.

This clone was detected a few times. This chain links TRBV2 with TRBJ2-5, with a tentative D call TRBD1 (6 bases). CDR3 size: 15 residues. Germline V lookup: CDR1 SNHLY, CDR2 FYNNEI. The V end lost 4 bases, the J end lost 7 bases, and 19 bases lay between the germline ends. This chain's CDR3 is CASSGGHKTTTTQYF. The CDR3 DNA follows: TGTGCCAGCAGTGGGGGGCATAAAACCACCACGACCCAGTACTTC.

The chain employs TRBV28 and TRBJ1-2; 8 bases agree with TRBD1. V shed 6 bases and J 8 bases; nucleotides not matched to a gene: 11. Germline lookup yields CDR1 MDHEN and CDR2 SYDVKM. The CDR3 covers 14 residues. The CDR3 DNA reads as TGTGCCAGCAGGGTCCCAATGACAGGGGTCGGCTACACCTTC. It yields the protein CASRVPMTGVGYTF.

The chain combines TRBV2 with TRBJ1-1; no definite D call. The CDR3 is made up of 17 amino acids. V was clipped by 7 bases and J by 0 bases, with 21 bases between them. In germline, CDR1 is SNHLY, CDR2 FYNNEI. The CDR3, as DNA: TGTGCCAGCACGGGGATTGGCGCGGGGTACATGAACACTGAAGCTTTCTTT. This gives the protein CASTGIGAGYMNTEAFF.

V is TRBV28 and J is TRBJ1-1, with 8 bases fitting TRBD1. This CDR3 spans 18 amino acids. Germline trimming cut 6 bases from V and 2 bases from J; bases unmatched to any gene: 17. Germline loops: CDR1 MDHEN, CDR2 SYDVKM. CDR3 in DNA: TGTGCCAGCAGAATCACCCTCGGACAGGGAATGGCAAACACTGAAGCTTTCTTT. It codes for CASRITLGQGMANTEAFF.

This chain connects TRBV19 to TRBJ1-1; D might be TRBD1 (5 bases). V was pared by 5 bases and J by 4 bases, with 11 bases between. The CDR3 contains 13 residues. Germline V gene sequence: CDR1 LNHDA, CDR2 SQIVND (reference sequence). CDR3 loop: CASSPRGGTEAFF. The CDR3 DNA is TGTGCCAGTAGTCCACGCGGGGGCACTGAAGCTTTCTTT.

V usage is TRBV4-2 and J usage is TRBJ2-2; 9 bases are shared with TRBD2. The germline V gene has CDR1 LGHNA and CDR2 YNFKEQ. V was clipped by 0 bases and J by 4 bases; unmatched bases: 6. The CDR3 totals 17 residues. The CDR3: CASSQEALAGITGELFF. CDR3 nucleotide sequence: TGTGCCAGCAGCCAAGAGGCACTAGCGGGTATCACCGGGGAGCTGTTTTTT.

The chain employs TRBV27 and TRBJ1-4; 7 nucleotides align to TRBD1. Per germline, CDR1 MNHEY and CDR2 SMNVEV (reference sequence). V was pared by 3 bases and J by 8 bases, with 9 bases of the junction left unmatched. The CDR3 loop spans 15 amino acids. For the CDR3, the DNA is TGTGCCAGCAGTTTGTTTCCAGGGGGAGACGAAAAACTGTTTTTT. As protein: CASSLFPGGDEKLFF.

The CDR3 sequence: CASSYKPQETQYF. The CDR3 DNA follows: TGTGCCAGCAGTTACAAACCCCAAGAGACCCAGTACTTC. The chain employs TRBV6-5 and TRBJ2-5; D gene unclear. Germline CDR1 is MNHEY and CDR2 is SVGAGI. Trimming pared 2 bases from V and 1 base from J, leaving 5 bases between. This CDR3 contains 13 residues.

This clone showed up many times. The chain carries TRBV7-7 and TRBJ1-1; D is uncertain. The V end was cut by 1 base, the J end by 10 bases, with 13 bases between. This CDR3 has 13 residues. Germline V gene data show CDR1 as SSHAT and CDR2 as FNYEAQ (reference sequence). Here the CDR3 reads CASSLDLSTRAFF. DNA for the CDR3: TGTGCCAGCAGCTTAGATCTCAGTACGAGAGCTTTCTTT.

This clone has a handful of counts. CDR3 residues: CASKGVGTDTQYF. Written as DNA, the CDR3 is TGTGCCAGTAAAGGGGTTGGGACAGATACGCAGTATTTT. The chain employs TRBV19 and TRBJ2-3; D perhaps matches TRBD1 (5 bases). V lost 7 bases and J 3 bases, leaving 11 bases between the germline ends. Per germline, CDR1 LNHDA and CDR2 SQIVND (reference sequence). This CDR3 region has 13 residues.